This T cell receptor beta chain derives from a study of blood T cell repertoires in COVID-19. Study-wide context: T cells, B-cell-depleted T cells, or PBMCs provided the cDNA or gDNA that served as material.

As processed by the authors: Reference gene primers were amplified, and this amplification served to estimate nucleated cell counts. The table came from immunoSEQ multiplex PCR; TCRdb's copy has only in-frame clones and leaves some out. V, J and clone size derive from that table, while D and trimming were established from the DNA sequence. The profile shows about 150,000 clones, 80% of them singletons. The CDR3 runs to 16 residues. Germline assignment: CDR1 LNHDA and CDR2 SQIVND (reference sequence). After removal of 4 bases from V and 3 bases from J, the junction contained 7 bases not matched to a gene.

The sequencing input was peripheral blood. The source of this sequence is a man aged 55 to 70 with active or convalescent COVID-19. The chain joins TRBV19 to TRBJ2-3; 10 nucleotides align to TRBD2. The CDR3 here is CASSTPGLADTDTQYF. CDR3 nucleotides: TGTGCCAGTAGTACCCCAGGACTAGCGGATACAGATACGCAGTATTTT.